The present T cell receptor beta chain was sequenced within a study of cytomegalovirus exposure and HLA in healthy donors. Whole-study findings and limits: It was reported that the classifier diagnosed cytomegalovirus status with high specificity and sensitivity in both the original and validation cohorts. Associated with cytomegalovirus, according to the listing, were around 160 TCR beta chains. Association of a missense DCLRE1C variant with TCR beta V- and J-gene trimming was reported in a later analysis. Most TCR sequences showed up rarely, but some public TCRs showed up in many donors.

The PCR ran on 60 Vbeta and 13 Jbeta primers. TCRdb keeps only in-frame clones here, not all; method: immunoSEQ multiplex PCR. The sample yields over 95,000 clones, about 61% seen once. The CDR3 extends over 17 amino acids. After removal of 4 bases from V and 7 bases from J, the junction contained 15 bases not matched to a gene. The V gene's germline CDR1 is SGHRS and CDR2 YFSETQ. A few counts support this clone. Its specificity is unknown. V is TRBV5-1 and J is TRBJ2-1; the match to TRBD2 covers 9 bases. Sequenced: PBMCs. The source is a man aged 18 to 30 in good health and CMV-seropositive. CDR3: CASSPQGGRGGYNEQFF. For the CDR3, the DNA is TGCGCCAGCAGCCCCCAAGGGGGGCGGGGGGGCTATAATGAGCAGTTCTTC.